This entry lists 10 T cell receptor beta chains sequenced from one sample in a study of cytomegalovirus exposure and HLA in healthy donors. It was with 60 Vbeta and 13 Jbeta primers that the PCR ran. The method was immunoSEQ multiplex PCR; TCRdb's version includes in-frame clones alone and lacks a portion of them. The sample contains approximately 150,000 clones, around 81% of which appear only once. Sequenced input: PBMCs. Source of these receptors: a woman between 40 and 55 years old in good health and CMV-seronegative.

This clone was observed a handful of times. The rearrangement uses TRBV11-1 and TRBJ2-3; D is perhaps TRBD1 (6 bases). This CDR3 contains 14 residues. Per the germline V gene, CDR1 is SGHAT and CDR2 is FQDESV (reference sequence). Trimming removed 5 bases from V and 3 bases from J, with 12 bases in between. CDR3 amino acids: CASSPTGPTDTQYF. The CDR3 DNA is TGTGCCAGCAGCCCGACAGGTCCTACAGATACGCAGTATTTT. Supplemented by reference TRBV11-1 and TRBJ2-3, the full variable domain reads EAEVAQSPRYKITEKSQAVAFWCDPISGHATLYWYRQILGQGPELLVQFQDESVVDDSQLPKDRFSAERLKGVDSTLKIQPAELGDSAMYLCASSPTGPTDTQYFGPGTRLTVL.

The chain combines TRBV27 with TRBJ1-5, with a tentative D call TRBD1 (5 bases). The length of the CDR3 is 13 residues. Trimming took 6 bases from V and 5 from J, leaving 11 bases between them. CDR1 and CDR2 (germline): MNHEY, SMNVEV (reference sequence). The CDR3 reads CASRGQLDQPQHF. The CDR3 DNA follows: TGTGCCAGCAGGGGGCAGCTAGATCAGCCCCAGCATTTT.

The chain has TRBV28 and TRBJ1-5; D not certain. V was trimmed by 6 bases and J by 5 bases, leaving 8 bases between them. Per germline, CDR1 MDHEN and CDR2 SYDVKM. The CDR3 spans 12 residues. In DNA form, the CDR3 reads TGTGCCAGCAGCCCCCCAGATCAGCCCCAGCATTTT. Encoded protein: CASSPPDQPQHF.

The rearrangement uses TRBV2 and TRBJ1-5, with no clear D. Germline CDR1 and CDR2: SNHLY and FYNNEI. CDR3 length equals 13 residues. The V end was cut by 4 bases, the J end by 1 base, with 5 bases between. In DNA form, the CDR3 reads TGTGCCAGCAGTGGCAGGAGCAATCAGCCCCAGCATTTT. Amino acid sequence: CASSGRSNQPQHF.

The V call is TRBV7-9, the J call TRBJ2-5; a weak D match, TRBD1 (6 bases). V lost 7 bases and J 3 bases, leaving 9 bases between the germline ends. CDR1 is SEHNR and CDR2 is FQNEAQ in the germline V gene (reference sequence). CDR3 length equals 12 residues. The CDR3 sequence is CASNRAEETQYF. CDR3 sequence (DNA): TGTGCCAGCAACAGGGCCGAAGAGACCCAGTACTTC.

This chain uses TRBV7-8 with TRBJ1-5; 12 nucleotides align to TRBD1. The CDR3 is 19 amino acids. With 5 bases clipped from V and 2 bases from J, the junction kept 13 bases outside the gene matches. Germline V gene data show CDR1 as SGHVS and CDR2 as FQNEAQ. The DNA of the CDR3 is TGTGCCAGCAGCCCCCGTCCCGGGACAGGGGGCTGGGGCAATCAGCCCCAGCATTTT. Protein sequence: CASSPRPGTGGWGNQPQHF.

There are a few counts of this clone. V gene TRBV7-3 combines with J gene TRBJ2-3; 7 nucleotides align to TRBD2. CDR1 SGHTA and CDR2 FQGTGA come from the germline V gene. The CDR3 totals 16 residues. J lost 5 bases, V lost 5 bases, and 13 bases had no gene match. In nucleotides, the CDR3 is TGTGCCAGCAGCCGACACCAGCGGGGCTCGATAGATACGCAGTATTTT. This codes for CASSRHQRGSIDTQYF.

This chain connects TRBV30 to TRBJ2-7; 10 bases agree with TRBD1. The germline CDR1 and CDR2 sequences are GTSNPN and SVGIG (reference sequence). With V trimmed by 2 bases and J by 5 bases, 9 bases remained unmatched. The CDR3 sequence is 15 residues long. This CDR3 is CAWSPLGQGRNEQYF. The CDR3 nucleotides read TGTGCCTGGAGTCCCCTGGGACAGGGGAGGAACGAGCAGTACTTC. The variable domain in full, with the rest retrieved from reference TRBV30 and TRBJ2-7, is SQTIHQWPATLVQPVGSPLSLECTVEGTSNPNLYWYRQAAGRGLQLLFYSVGIGQISSEVPQNLSASRPQDRQFILSSKKLLLSDSGFYLCAWSPLGQGRNEQYFGPGTRLTVT.

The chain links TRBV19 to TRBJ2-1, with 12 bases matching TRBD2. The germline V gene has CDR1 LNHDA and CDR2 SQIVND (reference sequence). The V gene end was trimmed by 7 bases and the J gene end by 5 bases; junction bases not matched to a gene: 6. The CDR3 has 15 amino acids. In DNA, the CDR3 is TGTGCCAGTACCATAGGGACTAGCGGGCACAATGAGCAGTTCTTC. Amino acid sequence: CASTIGTSGHNEQFF.

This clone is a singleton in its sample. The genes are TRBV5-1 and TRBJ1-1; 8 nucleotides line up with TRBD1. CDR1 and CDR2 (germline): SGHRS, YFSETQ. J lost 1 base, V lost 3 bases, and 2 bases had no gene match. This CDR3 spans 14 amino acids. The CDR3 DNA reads TGCGCCAGCAGCTGGGGGACAGGGAACACTGAAGCTTTCTTT. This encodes CASSWGTGNTEAFF.